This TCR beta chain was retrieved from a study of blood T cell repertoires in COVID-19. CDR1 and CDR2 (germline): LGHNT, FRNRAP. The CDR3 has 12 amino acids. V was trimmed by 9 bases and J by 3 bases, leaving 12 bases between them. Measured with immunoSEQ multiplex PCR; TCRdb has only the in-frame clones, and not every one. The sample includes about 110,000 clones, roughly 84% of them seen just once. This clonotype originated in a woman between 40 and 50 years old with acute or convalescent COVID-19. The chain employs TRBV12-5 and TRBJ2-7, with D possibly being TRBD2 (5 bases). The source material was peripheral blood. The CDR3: CASGVEGYEQYF. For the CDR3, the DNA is TGTGCTAGCGGGGTCGAGGGCTACGAGCAGTACTTC.